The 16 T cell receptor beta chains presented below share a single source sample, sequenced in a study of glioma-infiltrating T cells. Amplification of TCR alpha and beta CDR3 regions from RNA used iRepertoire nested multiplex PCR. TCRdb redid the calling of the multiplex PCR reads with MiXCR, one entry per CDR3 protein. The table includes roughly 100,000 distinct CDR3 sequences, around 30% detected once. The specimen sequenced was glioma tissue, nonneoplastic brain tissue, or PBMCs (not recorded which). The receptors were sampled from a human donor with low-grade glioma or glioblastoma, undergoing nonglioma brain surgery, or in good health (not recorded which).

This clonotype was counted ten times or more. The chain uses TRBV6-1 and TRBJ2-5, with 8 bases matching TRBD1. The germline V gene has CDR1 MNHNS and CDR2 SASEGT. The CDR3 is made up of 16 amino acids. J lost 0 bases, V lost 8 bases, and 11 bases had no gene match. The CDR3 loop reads CASDFRQGLYQETQYF. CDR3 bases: TGTGCCAGCGACTTTAGACAGGGGCTATACCAAGAGACCCAGTACTTC.

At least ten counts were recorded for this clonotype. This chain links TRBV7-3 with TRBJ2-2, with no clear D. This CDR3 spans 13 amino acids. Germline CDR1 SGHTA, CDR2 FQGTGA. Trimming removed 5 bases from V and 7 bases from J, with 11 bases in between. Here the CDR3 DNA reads TGTGCCAGCAGCCAAGTTCCGATCGGGGAGCTGTTTTTT. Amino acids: CASSQVPIGELFF.

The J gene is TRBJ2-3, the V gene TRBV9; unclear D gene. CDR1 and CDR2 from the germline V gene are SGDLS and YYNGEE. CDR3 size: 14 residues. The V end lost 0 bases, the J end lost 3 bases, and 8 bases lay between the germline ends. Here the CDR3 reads CASSVDPETDTQYF. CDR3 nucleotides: TGTGCCAGCAGCGTAGATCCTGAAACAGATACGCAGTATTTT.

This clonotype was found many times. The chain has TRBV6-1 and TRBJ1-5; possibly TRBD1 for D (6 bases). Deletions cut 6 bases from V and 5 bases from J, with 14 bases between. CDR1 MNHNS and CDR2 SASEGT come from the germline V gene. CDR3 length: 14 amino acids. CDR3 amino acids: CASSKQGFDQPQHF. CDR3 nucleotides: TGTGCCAGCAGCAAACAGGGATTCGATCAGCCCCAGCATTTT.

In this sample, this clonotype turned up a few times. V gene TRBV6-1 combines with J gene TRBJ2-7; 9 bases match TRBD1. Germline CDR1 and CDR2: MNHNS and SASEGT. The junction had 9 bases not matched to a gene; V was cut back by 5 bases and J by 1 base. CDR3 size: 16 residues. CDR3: CASSTRSGQGSYEQYF. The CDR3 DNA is TGTGCCAGCAGTACCAGGTCCGGACAGGGGTCCTACGAGCAGTACTTC.

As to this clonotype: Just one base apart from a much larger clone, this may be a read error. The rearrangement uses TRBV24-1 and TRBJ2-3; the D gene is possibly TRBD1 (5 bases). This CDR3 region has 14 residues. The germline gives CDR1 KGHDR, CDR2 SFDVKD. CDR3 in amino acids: CATSDSYPTGTQYF. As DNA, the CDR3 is TGTGCCACCAGTGATTCATATCCCACAGGTACGCAGTATTTT.

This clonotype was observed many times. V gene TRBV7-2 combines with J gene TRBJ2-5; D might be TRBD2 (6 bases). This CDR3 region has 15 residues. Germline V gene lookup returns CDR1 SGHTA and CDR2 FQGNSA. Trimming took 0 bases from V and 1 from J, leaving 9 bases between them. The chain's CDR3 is CASSLAWGGQETQYF. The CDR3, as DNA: TGTGCCAGCAGCTTAGCGTGGGGAGGCCAAGAGACCCAGTACTTC.

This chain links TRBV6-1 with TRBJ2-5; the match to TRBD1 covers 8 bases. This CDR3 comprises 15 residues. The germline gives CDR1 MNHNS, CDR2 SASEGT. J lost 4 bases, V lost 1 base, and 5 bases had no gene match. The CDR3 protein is CASSEGDRRGETQYF. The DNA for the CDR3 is TGTGCCAGCAGTGAAGGGGACAGGAGAGGAGAGACCCAGTACTTC.

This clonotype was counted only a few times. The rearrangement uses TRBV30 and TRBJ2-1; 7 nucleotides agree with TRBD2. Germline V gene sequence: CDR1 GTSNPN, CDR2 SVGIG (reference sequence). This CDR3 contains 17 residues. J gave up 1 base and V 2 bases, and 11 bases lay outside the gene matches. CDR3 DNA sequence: TGTGCCTGGAGTCCACTCCCAGGGAGGGGATCCTACAATGAGCAGTTCTTC. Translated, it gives CAWSPLPGRGSYNEQFF.

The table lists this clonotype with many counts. CDR3 protein: CSAPTGNTGELFF. The CDR3 coding sequence is TGCAGTGCTCCAACAGGGAACACCGGGGAGCTGTTTTTT. This chain links TRBV20-1 with TRBJ2-2; maybe TRBD1 (5 bases). Trimming stripped 5 bases from V and 1 base from J, with 8 bases between. The germline V gene encodes CDR1 DFQATT and CDR2 SNEGSKA (reference sequence). The CDR3 has 13 amino acids.

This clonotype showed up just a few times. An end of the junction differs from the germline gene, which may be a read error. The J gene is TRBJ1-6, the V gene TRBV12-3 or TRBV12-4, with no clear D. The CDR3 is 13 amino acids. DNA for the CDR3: TGTGCCAGCAGCCCCGACGGGAATTCAACCCTCCACTTT. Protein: CASSPDGNSTLHF.

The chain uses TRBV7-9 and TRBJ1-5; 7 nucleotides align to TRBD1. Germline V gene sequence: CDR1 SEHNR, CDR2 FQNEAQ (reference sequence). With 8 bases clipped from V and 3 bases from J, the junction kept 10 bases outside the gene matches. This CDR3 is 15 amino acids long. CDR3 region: CASQREGASNQPQHF. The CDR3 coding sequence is TGTGCCAGCCAAAGAGAGGGGGCCTCCAATCAGCCCCAGCATTTT.

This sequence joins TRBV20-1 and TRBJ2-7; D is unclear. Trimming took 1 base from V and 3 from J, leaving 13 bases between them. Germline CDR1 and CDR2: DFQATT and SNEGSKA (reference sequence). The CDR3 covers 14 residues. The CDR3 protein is CSARGRGWSYEQYF. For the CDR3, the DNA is TGCAGTGCTAGAGGTCGAGGTTGGAGCTACGAGCAGTACTTC.

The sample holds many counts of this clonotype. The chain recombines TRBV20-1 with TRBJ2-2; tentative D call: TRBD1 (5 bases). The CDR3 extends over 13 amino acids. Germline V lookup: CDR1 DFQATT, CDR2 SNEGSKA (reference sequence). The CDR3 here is CSAPTVNTGELFF. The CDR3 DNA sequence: TGCAGCGCCCCGACAGTGAACACCGGGGAGCTGTTTTTT.

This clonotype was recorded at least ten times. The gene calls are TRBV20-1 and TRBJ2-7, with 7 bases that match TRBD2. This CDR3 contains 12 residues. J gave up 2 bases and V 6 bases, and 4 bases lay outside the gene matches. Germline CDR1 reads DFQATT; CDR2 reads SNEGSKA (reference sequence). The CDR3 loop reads CSARDYTYEQYF. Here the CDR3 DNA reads TGCAGTGCCCGGGACTATACCTACGAGCAGTACTTC.

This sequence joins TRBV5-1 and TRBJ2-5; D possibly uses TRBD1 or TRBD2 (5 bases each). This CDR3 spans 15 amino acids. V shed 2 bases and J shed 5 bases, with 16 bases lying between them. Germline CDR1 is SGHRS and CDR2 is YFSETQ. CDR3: CASSFHRGPGETQYF. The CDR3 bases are TGCGCCAGCAGCTTTCACCGGGGCCCGGGGGAGACCCAGTACTTC.